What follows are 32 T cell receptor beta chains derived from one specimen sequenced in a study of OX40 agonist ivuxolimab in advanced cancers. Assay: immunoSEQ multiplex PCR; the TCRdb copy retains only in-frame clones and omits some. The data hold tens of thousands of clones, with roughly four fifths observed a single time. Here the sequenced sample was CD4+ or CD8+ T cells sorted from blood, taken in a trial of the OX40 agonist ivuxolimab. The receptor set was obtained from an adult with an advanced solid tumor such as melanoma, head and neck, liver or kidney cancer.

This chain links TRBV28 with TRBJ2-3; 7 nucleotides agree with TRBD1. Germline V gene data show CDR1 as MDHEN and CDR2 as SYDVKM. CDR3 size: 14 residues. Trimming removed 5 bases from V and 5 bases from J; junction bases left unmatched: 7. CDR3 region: CASSGGQDGDTQYF. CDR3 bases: TGTGCCAGCAGTGGTGGACAGGACGGAGATACGCAGTATTTT.

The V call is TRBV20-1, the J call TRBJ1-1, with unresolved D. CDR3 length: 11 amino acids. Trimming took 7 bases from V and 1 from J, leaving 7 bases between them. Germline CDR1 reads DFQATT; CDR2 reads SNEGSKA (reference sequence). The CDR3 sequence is CSGPGNTEAFF. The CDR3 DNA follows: TGCAGTGGCCCGGGGAACACTGAAGCTTTCTTT.

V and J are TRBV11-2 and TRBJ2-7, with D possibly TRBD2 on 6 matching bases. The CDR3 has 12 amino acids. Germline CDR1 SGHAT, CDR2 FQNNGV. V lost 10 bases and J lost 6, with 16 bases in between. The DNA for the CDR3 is TGTGCCATCGGAGGGCCCTCGGGCGAGCAGTACTTC. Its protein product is CAIGGPSGEQYF.

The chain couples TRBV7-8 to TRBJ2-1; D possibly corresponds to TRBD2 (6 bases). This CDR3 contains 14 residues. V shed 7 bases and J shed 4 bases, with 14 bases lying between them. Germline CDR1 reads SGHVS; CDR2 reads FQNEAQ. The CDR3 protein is CASKGSGSYNEQFF. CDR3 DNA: TGTGCCAGCAAGGGCAGCGGGTCATACAATGAGCAGTTCTTC.

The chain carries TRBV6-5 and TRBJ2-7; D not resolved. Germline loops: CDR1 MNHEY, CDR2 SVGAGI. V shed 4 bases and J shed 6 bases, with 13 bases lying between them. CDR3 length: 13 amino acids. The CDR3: CASSSRTRREQYF. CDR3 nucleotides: TGTGCCAGCAGTTCGCGGACCCGACGCGAGCAGTACTTC.

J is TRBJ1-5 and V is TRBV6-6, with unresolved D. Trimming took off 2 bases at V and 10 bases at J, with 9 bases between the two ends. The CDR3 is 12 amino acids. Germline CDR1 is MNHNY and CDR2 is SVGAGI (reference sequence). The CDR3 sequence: CASSYPRGPQHF. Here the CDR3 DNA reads TGTGCCAGCAGTTACCCCCGCGGACCCCAGCATTTT.

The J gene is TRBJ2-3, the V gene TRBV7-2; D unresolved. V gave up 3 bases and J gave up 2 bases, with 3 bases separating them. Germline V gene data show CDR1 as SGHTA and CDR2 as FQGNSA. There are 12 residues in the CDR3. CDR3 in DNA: TGTGCCAGCAGCTTTCTCACAGATACGCAGTATTTT. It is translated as CASSFLTDTQYF.

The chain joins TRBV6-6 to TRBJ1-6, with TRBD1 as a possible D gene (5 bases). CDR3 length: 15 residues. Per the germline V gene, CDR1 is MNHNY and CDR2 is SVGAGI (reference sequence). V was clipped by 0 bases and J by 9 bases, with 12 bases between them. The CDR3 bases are TGTGCCAGCAGTTACTCGGGAGGGGAGGGTTCACCCCTCCACTTT. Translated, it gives CASSYSGGEGSPLHF.

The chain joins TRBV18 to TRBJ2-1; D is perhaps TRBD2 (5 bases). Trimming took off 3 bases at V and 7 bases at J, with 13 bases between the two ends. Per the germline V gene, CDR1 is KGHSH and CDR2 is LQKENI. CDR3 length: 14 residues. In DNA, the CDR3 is TGTGCCAGCTCACCCGGCGGGCCTGGAAATGAGCAGTTCTTC. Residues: CASSPGGPGNEQFF.

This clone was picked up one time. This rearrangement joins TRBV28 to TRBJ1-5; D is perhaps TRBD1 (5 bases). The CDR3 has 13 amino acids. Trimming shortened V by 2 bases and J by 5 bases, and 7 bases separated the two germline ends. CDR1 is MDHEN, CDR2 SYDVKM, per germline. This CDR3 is CASSLQTDQPQHF. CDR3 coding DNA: TGTGCCAGCAGTTTACAGACAGATCAGCCCCAGCATTTT. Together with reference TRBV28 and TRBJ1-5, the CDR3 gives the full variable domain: DVKVTQSSRYLVKRTGEKVFLECVQDMDHENMFWYRQDPGLGLRLIYFSYDVKMKEKGDIPEGYSVSREKKERFSLILESASTNQTSMYLCASSLQTDQPQHFGDGTRLSIL.

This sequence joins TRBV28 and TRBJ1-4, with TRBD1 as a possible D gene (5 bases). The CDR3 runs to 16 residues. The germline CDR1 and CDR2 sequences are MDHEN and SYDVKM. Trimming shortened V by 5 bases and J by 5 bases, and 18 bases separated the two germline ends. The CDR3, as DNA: TGTGCCAGCAGTCTCCCGCAGGGTCACTGGAATGAAAAACTGTTTTTT. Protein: CASSLPQGHWNEKLFF.

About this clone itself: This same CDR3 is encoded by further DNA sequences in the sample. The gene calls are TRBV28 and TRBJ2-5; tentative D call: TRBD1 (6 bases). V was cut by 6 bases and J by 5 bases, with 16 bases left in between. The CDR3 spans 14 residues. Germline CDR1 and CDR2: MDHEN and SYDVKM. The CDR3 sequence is CASSLYRERETQYF. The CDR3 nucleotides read TGTGCCAGCAGCTTGTACAGGGAAAGGGAGACCCAGTACTTC.

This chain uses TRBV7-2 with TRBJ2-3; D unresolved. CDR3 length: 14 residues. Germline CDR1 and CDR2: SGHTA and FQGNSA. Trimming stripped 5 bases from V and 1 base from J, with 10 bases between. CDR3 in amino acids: CASSPRWGTDTQYF. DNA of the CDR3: TGTGCCAGCAGCCCACGCTGGGGCACAGATACGCAGTATTTT.

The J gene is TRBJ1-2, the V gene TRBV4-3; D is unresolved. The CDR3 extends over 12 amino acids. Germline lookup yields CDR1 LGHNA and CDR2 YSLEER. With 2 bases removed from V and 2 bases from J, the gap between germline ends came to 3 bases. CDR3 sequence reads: CASSQQNYGYTF. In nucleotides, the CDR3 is TGCGCCAGCAGCCAACAGAACTATGGCTACACCTTC.

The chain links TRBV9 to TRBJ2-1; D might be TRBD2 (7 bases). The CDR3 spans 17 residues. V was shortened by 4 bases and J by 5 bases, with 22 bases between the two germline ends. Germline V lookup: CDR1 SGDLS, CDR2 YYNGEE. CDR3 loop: CASSPWVGGGPDNEQFF. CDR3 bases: TGTGCCAGCAGCCCATGGGTAGGGGGAGGGCCCGACAATGAGCAGTTCTTC.

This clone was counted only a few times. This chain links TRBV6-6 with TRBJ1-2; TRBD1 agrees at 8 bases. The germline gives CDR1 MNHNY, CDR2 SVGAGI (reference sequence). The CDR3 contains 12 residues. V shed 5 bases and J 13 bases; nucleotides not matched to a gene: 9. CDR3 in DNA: TGTGCCAGCAGTCAAGAAGGACAGGGAAGCACCTTC. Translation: CASSQEGQGSTF.

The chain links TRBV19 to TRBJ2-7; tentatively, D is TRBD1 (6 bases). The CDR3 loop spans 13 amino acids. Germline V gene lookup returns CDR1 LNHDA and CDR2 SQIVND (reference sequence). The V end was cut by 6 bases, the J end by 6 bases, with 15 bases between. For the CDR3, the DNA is TGTGCCAGTAGCGGGACAAGAGTCGGCGAGCAGTACTTC. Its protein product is CASSGTRVGEQYF. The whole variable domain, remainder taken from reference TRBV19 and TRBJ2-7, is DGGITQSPKYLFRKEGQNVTLSCEQNLNHDAMYWYRQDPGQGLRLIYYSQIVNDFQKGDIAEGYSVSREKKESFPLTVTSAQKNPTAFYLCASSGTRVGEQYFGPGTRLTVT.

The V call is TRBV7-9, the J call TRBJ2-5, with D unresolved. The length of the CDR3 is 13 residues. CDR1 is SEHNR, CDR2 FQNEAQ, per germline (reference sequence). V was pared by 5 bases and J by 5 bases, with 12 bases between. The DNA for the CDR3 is TGTGCCAGCAGCCTACATCCCCCGGAGACCCAGTACTTC. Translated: CASSLHPPETQYF.

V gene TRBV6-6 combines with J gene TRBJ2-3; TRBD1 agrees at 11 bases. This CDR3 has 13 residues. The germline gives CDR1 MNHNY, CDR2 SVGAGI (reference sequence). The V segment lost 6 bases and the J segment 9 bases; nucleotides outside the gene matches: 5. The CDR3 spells CASSAGTGGTQYF. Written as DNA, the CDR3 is TGTGCCAGCAGCGCCGGGACAGGGGGGACGCAGTATTTT.

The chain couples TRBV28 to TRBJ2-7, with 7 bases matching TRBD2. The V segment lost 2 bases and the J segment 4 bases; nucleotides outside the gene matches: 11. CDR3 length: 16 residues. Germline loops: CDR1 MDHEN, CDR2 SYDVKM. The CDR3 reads CASSLPMGGGSYEQYF. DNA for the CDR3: TGTGCCAGCAGTTTACCAATGGGAGGCGGGAGTTACGAGCAGTACTTC.

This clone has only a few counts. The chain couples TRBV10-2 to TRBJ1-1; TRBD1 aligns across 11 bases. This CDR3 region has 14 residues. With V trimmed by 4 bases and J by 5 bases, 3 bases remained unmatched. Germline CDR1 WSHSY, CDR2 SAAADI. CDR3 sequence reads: CASSADRGRTEAFF. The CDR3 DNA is TGCGCCAGCAGTGCGGACAGGGGGCGGACTGAAGCTTTCTTT.

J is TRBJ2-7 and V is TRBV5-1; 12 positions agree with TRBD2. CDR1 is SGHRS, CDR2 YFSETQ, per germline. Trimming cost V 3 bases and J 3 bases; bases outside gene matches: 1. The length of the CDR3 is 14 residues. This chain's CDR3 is CASSWTSGNYEQYF. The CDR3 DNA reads TGCGCCAGCAGCTGGACTAGCGGGAACTACGAGCAGTACTTC.

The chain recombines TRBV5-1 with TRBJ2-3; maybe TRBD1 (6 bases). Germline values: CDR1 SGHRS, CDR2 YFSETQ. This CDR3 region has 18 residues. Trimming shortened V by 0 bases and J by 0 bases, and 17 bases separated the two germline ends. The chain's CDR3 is CASSLGYRVGRSTDTQYF. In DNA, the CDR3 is TGCGCCAGCAGCTTGGGGTACAGGGTGGGGCGGAGCACAGATACGCAGTATTTT.

In DNA form, the CDR3 reads TGTGCCAGCACCTCTAGCGGATTTAGCACAGATACGCAGTATTTT. Encoded protein: CASTSSGFSTDTQYF. The chain couples TRBV9 to TRBJ2-3; TRBD2 matches at 7 bases. V gave up 6 bases and J gave up 0 bases; unmatched junction bases: 7. The CDR3 sequence is 15 residues long. Germline V lookup: CDR1 SGDLS, CDR2 YYNGEE.

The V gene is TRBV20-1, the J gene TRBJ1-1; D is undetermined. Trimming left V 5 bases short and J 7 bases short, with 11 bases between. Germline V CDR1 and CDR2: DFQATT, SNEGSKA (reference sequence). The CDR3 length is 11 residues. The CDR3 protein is CSAADSVEAFF. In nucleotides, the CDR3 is TGCAGTGCTGCTGACTCGGTTGAAGCTTTCTTT.

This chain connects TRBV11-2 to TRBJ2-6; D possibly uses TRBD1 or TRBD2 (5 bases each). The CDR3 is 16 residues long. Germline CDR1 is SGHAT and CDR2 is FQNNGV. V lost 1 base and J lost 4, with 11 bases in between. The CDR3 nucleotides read TGTGCCAGCAGCTTAGGGCCAGGGAGCGGGGCCAACGTCCTGACTTTC. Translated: CASSLGPGSGANVLTF.

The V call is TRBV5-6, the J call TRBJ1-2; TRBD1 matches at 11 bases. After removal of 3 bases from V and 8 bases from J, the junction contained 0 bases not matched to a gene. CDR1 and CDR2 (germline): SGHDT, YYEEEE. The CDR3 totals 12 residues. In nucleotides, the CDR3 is TGTGCCAGCAGCTGGACAGGGGGCGGCTACACCTTC. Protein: CASSWTGGGYTF. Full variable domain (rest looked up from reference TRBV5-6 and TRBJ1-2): DAGVTQSPTHLIKTRGQQVTLRCSPKSGHDTVSWYQQALGQGPQFIFQYYEEEERQRGNFPDRFSGHQFPNYSSELNVNALLLGDSALYLCASSWTGGGYTFGSGTRLTVV.

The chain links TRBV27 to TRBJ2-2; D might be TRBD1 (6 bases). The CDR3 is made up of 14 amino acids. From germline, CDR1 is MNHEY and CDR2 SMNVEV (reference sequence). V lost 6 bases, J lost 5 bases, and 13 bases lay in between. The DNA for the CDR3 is TGTGCCAGCAGCCTATCGACAGGAACCGGGGAGCTGTTTTTT. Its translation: CASSLSTGTGELFF.

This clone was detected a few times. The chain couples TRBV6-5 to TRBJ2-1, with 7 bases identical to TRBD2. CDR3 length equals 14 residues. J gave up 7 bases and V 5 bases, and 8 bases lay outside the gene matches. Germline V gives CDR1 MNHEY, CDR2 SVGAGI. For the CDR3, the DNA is TGTGCCAGCAGTAATCTCAGAGCGGGGAATGAGCAGTTCTTC. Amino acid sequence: CASSNLRAGNEQFF.

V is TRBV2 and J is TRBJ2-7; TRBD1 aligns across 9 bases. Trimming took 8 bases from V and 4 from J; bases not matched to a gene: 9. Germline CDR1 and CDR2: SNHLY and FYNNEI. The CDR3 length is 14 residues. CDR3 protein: CASGTGTGTYEQYF. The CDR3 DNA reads TGTGCCAGCGGAACCGGGACAGGGACTTACGAGCAGTACTTC.

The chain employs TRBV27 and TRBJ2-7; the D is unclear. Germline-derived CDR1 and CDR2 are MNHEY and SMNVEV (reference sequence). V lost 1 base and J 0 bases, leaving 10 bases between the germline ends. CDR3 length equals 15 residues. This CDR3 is CASSLFAGYSYEQYF. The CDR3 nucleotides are TGTGCCAGCAGTTTATTTGCAGGTTACTCCTACGAGCAGTACTTC.

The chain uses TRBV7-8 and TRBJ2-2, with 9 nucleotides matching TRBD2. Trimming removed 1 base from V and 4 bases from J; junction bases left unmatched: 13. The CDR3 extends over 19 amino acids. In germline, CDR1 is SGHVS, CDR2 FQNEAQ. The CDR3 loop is CASSLEGLASDWGTGELFF. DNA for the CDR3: TGTGCCAGCAGCTTAGAGGGACTAGCAAGTGATTGGGGCACCGGGGAGCTGTTTTTT.